This T cell receptor (beta chain) was documented in a study of tumor and adjacent non-tumor tissue in lung cancer. Study-wide context: Each sample yielded about 4.17 million productive TCRbeta reads on average.

A modified ARM-PCR protocol with three rounds of nested PCR amplified TCRbeta. TCRdb re-derived calls from the multiplex PCR reads in MiXCR, one entry per CDR3 protein. The repertoire has about 200,000 distinct CDR3 sequences, roughly 70% of them found once; the top ten carry about 23%. This sample's RNA came from whole unsorted tissue. Newly diagnosed lung cancer patients had thoracic surgery in China, August–late 2014, without prior chemotherapy. Broader study findings: TCR diversity was significantly greater in tumor than normal lung tissue.

On this clonotype: The antigen remains unidentified.

Germline CDR1 is MNHNS and CDR2 is SASEGT. The V segment lost 3 bases and the J segment 8 bases; nucleotides outside the gene matches: 8. This CDR3 contains 16 residues. The sequence was obtained from a man between 60 and 75 years old with non-small cell lung cancer. The sample comprised lung tumor tissue. This chain joins TRBV6-1 and TRBJ2-1; 12 bases are a match to TRBD1. The CDR3 protein is CASSDPGTGGRDEQFF. The DNA for the CDR3 is TGTGCCAGCAGTGACCCCGGGACAGGGGGCAGGGATGAGCAGTTCTTC.